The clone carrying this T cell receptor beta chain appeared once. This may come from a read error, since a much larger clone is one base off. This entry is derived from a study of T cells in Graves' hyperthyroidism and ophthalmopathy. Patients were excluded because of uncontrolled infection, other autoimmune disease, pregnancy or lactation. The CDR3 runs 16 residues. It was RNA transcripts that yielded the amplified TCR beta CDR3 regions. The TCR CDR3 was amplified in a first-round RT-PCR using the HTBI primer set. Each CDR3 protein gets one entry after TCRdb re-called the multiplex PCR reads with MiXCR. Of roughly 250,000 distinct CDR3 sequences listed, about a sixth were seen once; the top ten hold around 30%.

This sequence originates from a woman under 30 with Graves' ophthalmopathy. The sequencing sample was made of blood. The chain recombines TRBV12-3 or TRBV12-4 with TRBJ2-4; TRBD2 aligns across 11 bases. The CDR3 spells CASSPNSGRARNIQYF. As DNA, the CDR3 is TGTGCCAGCAGCCCCAATAGCGGGAGGGCCAGAAACATTCAGTACTTC.